The present T cell receptor beta chain was sequenced within a study of T cells expressing NK-cell markers (dated by TCRdb to 2018 to 2020). About the investigation overall: Three sorted T-cell subsets (CD3+CD56+NKG2C+, CD3+CD56+NKG2C- and CD3+CD56-NKG2C+) from fewer than 10 donors had their TCR beta-chain repertoires profiled. Among the eight sequenced donors, seven were HCMV-seropositive and one was HCMV-seronegative. Libraries were sequenced as 2 x 150 bp reads on Illumina HiSeq 2000/2500, MiSeq or NextSeq. All eight donors whose samples were sequenced were randomly selected healthy volunteers, three of them men and five women. Points the paper makes about the study in general: Whether the expanded NKG2C-expressing T cell clones were specific for HCMV antigens remained unclear. Those dominant clonotypes were again the most abundant among CD3+CD56-NKG2C+ cells in four donors, at about 25-60.1%. In more than 5 donors, the dominant CD3+CD56+NKG2C+ clonotypes ranked among the top 10 CD8+ clonotypes, making up about 1.0-7.5% of CD8+ T cells.

The CDR3 goes from the cysteine to the phenylalanine over 14 residues. The coding DNA is unavailable. Sequences LNHNV (CDR1) and YYDKDF (CDR2) are obtained from the germline V gene (reference sequence). To determine HCMV serostatus, a commercial ELISA kit was used to detect HCMV-specific IgG in serum. Peripheral blood mononuclear cells were isolated from blood by Ficoll density gradient centrifugation. Instrument used: Illumina HiSeq 2000. The TCR beta cDNA libraries were made using 5'RACE template switching, a step that added both a universal primer site and unique molecular identifiers. cDNA synthesis was primed from the TCR beta constant segment, followed by two successive PCR amplification steps. The source study handled its data this way. MIGEC was used to demultiplex reads and group the reads by UMI, and MiTCR was used to assemble and quantify clonotypes. To remove erroneous sequences, TCR cDNA sequences were retained only when supported by two or more reads. The tcR package was used for downstream repertoire analysis, and clonotypes were matched between fractions using CDR3 nucleotide sequence together with V segment. VDJmatch was used to annotate antigen specificity against VDJdb, with one amino acid substitution in CDR3 permitted. TCRdb reprocessed the reads; each CDR3 protein sequence makes one entry, and DNA is unavailable. TCRdb, rather than the study authors, made the V and J calls. The table of this sample itemizes about 5,000 distinct CDR3 sequences. About 14% of the sample is in the top ten clones.

This clonotype is medium-sized (0.01 to 0.1%) by its frequency; no count is available. The target of this receptor is not known. The TCR comes from a man aged 18 to 30 in good health. Donor details come from another sample of the same person, matched by shared clones. The rearranged chain carries TRBV15 and TRBJ2-7; as DNA is missing, the TRBD1 call by TCRdb cannot be tested. Sequencing was performed on blood T cells: a sorted CD56 or NKG2C T cell subset, CD4+ or CD8+ T cells, or bulk PBMC T cells (not recorded which). The CDR3 region reads CATSSLGGKGEQYF.